This TCR beta chain was profiled in a study of T cell responses to AZD1222 COVID-19 vaccine (dated by TCRdb to the early 2020s). Context from the whole study: AZD1222 recipients whose second dose came at about 4 weeks and those whose second dose came at about 12 weeks were combined into one group, since spike-specific TCR depth and breadth did not differ between the two schedules. TCR sequencing was performed for more than 230 trial participants, of whom about 200 were given two doses of AZD1222 and 26 were given two doses of MenACWY control vaccine. Trial participants were enrolled by age into 18-55, 56-69 and 70-plus year subgroups, with roughly 160, 29 and 62 TCR-sequenced participants respectively. Broad study findings and their caveats: Spike-specific TCR breadth and depth rose significantly after two AZD1222 doses compared with day 0 and with MenACWY recipients. Reportedly, close to half of the unique spike-specific TCRs recognized epitopes lying outside the regions that are mutated in the B.1.351 and B.1.1.7 variants. Only five to seven AZD1222 recipients were SARS-CoV-2 seropositive at baseline, limiting conclusions about previously exposed vaccinees. The 56-69-year group was small, and its depth increase did not reach significance, likely because of low power. Most participants were white British and females outnumbered males, and the authors suggested that clonal diversity may have been underestimated. Because no day 14 peak-response samples were available, repertoires were characterized only after the peak T cell response. The whole spike protein was spanned by vaccine-associated CD4 TCRs, and dominant responses were seen in regions 160-218 and 743-854.

With regard to this clone: The target of this receptor is not known. No much larger clone is present one base from it, and per-base qualities are unavailable.

The meaning of the sample's time point label: baseline before first vaccination. Vaccinee samples were obtained from the UK trials COV001 and COV002, which included a single-blind randomized controlled phase 2/3 trial of AZD1222 (ChAdOx1 nCoV-19) in healthy adults. Trial participant PBMC samples were collected at day 0 and day 28 after the second dose for TCRbeta chain sequencing. The CDR3 regions of human TCRbeta chains were analyzed by immunosequencing. Regarding the original processing steps: Repertoire TCRs were matched against a reference library of SARS-CoV-2-specific TCRs generated with the MIRA antigen-specificity platform. Breadth was defined as the fraction of unique TCRs that were SARS-CoV-2-associated. Depth was defined as the fraction of total T cells that were SARS-CoV-2-associated. Using the MIRA data, every spike-specific TCR was mapped to the spike region that the TCR reacted to and assigned to either a CD4 or a CD8 class. Log10-transformed breadth and depth values were compared by one-way ANOVA with Sidak's multiple comparisons tests. The clones in this table, taken by TCRdb from immuneACCESS, are in-frame only. Not every clone is retained; where verified, under half of the shortfall comes from an unresolved V gene, and the cause of the rest is unknown. V and J calls and clone size are those listed in that table; D and trimming were worked out from the DNA. For this sample there are approximately 120,000 clones; over 85% appear just once. 2.5% to 4% of the sample goes to the ten largest clones.

Reading from cysteine to phenylalanine, the CDR3 counts 15 amino acids. The DNA shown is the 45-base CDR3, in frame from base 1. The junction shows trimming of 4 bases on V and 6 bases on J, and the gene matches do not reach 6 bases of it. CDR1 and CDR2 (LGHDT, YNNKEL) derive from the germline V gene (reference sequence). The rearrangement joined TRBV3-1 (or the pseudogene TRBV3-2) to TRBJ1-4; 9 junctional bases match TRBD1. Sample: peripheral blood, taken on day 0 of AZD1222 vaccination. This clonotype was sampled from an adult in good health. DNA sequence: TGTGCCAGCAGCCCCCTAGGGACAGGGTATGAAAAACTGTTTTTT. Translated, this gives CASSPLGTGYEKLFF.